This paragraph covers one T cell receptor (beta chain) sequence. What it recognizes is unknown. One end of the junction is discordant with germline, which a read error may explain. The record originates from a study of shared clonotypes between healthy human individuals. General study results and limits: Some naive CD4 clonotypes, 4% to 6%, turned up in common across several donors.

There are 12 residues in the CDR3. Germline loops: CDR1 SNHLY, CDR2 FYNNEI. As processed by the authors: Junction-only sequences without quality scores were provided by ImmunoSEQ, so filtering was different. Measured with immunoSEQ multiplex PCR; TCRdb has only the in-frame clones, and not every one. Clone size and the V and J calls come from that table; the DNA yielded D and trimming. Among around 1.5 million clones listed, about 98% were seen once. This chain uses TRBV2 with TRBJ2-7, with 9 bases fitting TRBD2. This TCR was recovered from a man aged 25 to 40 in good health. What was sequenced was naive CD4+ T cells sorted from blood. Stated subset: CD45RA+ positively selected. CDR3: CASSVYPGLAPF. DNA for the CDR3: TGTGCCAGCAGTGTATACCCGGGACTAGCTCCGTTC.